Each of the 26 T cell receptor beta chains below was sequenced from the same sample in a study of spatial heterogeneity in lung cancer. The time point: sample taken at primary tumor resection. TCRdb analysed the 5' RACE reads with MiXCR anew, one entry per CDR3 protein. The sample shows about 48,000 distinct CDR3 sequences, approximately 5% of them seen only once. Specimen: PBMCs, collected at surgery. The receptor set was obtained from a male donor with early-stage non-small cell lung cancer.

This clonotype was counted ten times or more. The rearrangement links TRBV7-8 to TRBJ2-2, with 10 bases aligning to TRBD2. The CDR3 length is 15 residues. Trimming took 4 bases from V and 4 from J; bases not matched to a gene: 3. Germline CDR1 reads SGHVS; CDR2 reads FQNEAQ. The CDR3 DNA follows: TGTGCCAGCAGCTCGACTAGCGGGTTCACCGGGGAGCTGTTTTTT. Translated: CASSSTSGFTGELFF.

On this clonotype itself: A much bigger clone sits one base away, suggesting this may be a read error. This chain connects TRBV7-8 to TRBJ2-2; D might be TRBD2 (5 bases). CDR3 length: 15 amino acids. CDR1 SGHVS and CDR2 FQNEAQ come from the germline V gene. The CDR3 loop is CANSSGLPPSGELFF. The CDR3 nucleotides read TGTGCCAACAGCTCCGGACTCCCGCCCAGCGGGGAGCTGTTTTTT.

By its share, this clonotype is medium-sized. The CDR3 DNA sequence: TGCAGCGTTGAGGGACTAGCGGGAGTTCTTTACAATGAGCAGTTCTTC. This sequence encodes CSVEGLAGVLYNEQFF. The chain is built from TRBV29-1 and TRBJ2-1, with 14 positions matching TRBD2. Germline-derived CDR1 and CDR2 are SQVTM and ANQGSEA. The V and J ends lost 3 bases and 4 bases, in that order; junction bases with no gene match: 5. The CDR3 is 16 residues long.

This clonotype was observed at least ten times. V and J are TRBV9 and TRBJ2-7; a weak D match, TRBD1 (5 bases). The length of the CDR3 is 13 residues. V was clipped by 0 bases and J by 3 bases, with 7 bases between them. Germline CDR1 reads SGDLS; CDR2 reads YYNGEE. The CDR3: CASSVVDNYEQYF. For the CDR3, the DNA is TGTGCCAGCAGCGTAGTGGACAACTACGAGCAGTACTTC.

This clonotype has a count of ten or more. The chain carries TRBV30 and TRBJ2-3, with 15 bases identical to TRBD2. Germline assignment: CDR1 GTSNPN and CDR2 SVGIG (reference sequence). This CDR3 comprises 19 residues. Unmatched junction bases numbered 15, after V lost 5 bases and J lost 3 bases. CDR3: CAWGPPRTSGRAGTDTQYF. The CDR3 DNA follows: TGTGCCTGGGGGCCCCCCAGGACTAGCGGGAGGGCCGGAACAGATACGCAGTATTTT.

Ten or more counts support this clonotype. The gene calls are TRBV18 and TRBJ1-6; D is perhaps TRBD1 (5 bases). This CDR3 has 13 residues. CDR1 and CDR2 from the germline V gene are KGHSH and LQKENI. V lost 2 bases, J lost 8 bases, and 7 bases lay in between. This CDR3 is CASSPIGDSPLHF. For the CDR3, the DNA is TGTGCCAGCTCACCAATAGGGGATTCACCCCTCCACTTT.

This clonotype was seen many times. The V and J genes are TRBV7-9 and TRBJ1-5; TRBD1 matches at 9 bases. V was clipped by 5 bases and J by 5 bases; unmatched bases: 7. CDR3 length: 15 amino acids. Per germline, CDR1 SEHNR and CDR2 FQNEAQ (reference sequence). The CDR3 coding sequence is TGTGCCAGCAGCACCGGGACAGGGAGGGATCAGCCCCAGCATTTT. Protein sequence: CASSTGTGRDQPQHF.

This clonotype has only a few counts. The rearrangement links TRBV5-1 to TRBJ2-5; tentative D call: TRBD1 (5 bases). Germline V gene data show CDR1 as SGHRS and CDR2 as YFSETQ. Deletions cut 0 bases from V and 5 bases from J, with 11 bases between. This CDR3 region has 14 residues. DNA of the CDR3: TGCGCCAGCAGCTTGGATCCTGGGGCTGAGACCCAGTACTTC. Translated, it gives CASSLDPGAETQYF.

This clonotype was observed at least ten times. The chain uses TRBV7-2 and TRBJ1-2; TRBD1 aligns across 9 bases. V shed 0 bases, J shed 6 bases, and the junction held 5 bases outside the gene matches. Germline V CDR1 and CDR2: SGHTA, FQGNSA. The CDR3 is 15 residues long. DNA of the CDR3: TGTGCCAGCAGCTTAGCGGGGGACAGGGCGGATGGCTACACCTTC. This codes for CASSLAGDRADGYTF.

As regards this clonotype: A much larger clone is a single base away; this may be a read error. V gene TRBV6-6 combines with J gene TRBJ2-7; D perhaps matches TRBD1 (5 bases). Per the germline V gene, CDR1 is MNHNY and CDR2 is SVGAGI (reference sequence). Trimming stripped 8 bases from V and 6 bases from J, with 17 bases between. This CDR3 has 13 amino acids. The CDR3 nucleotides are TGTGCCAGCGTCGCTCGACGGCAGGGCGAGCAGTACTTC. Translating gives CASVARRQGEQYF.

This clonotype was picked up many times. CDR3 sequence reads: CASSKGSRETQYF. CDR3 DNA: TGTGCCAGCAGCAAGGGGAGTAGAGAGACCCAGTACTTC. The gene calls are TRBV12-3 or TRBV12-4 and TRBJ2-5; D possibly matches TRBD1 or TRBD2 (5 bases each). This CDR3 is 13 amino acids long. V shed 6 bases and J shed 4 bases, with 12 bases lying between them.

This clonotype was counted many times. The rearrangement joins TRBV20-1 to TRBJ2-3; D is undetermined. Per germline, CDR1 DFQATT and CDR2 SNEGSKA (reference sequence). Between the trimmed V and J ends, which lost 5 bases and 3 bases, there was a span of 12 bases. This CDR3 region has 13 residues. CDR3 nucleotide sequence: TGCAGTGCTTACACCTCTATGACAGATACGCAGTATTTT. Amino acid sequence: CSAYTSMTDTQYF.

The sample holds many counts of this clonotype. The V and J genes are TRBV7-9 and TRBJ2-1; 10 bases are shared with TRBD2. The CDR3 totals 17 residues. Germline V CDR1 and CDR2: SEHNR, FQNEAQ (reference sequence). V gave up 2 bases and J gave up 5 bases; unmatched junction bases: 9. CDR3 region: CASSLSIAGGVDNEQFF. The CDR3 region has the DNA TGTGCCAGCAGCTTATCCATAGCGGGAGGTGTAGACAATGAGCAGTTCTTC.

The chain links TRBV5-4 to TRBJ1-6; D is perhaps TRBD1 (6 bases). CDR3 length: 16 residues. Between the trimmed V and J ends, which lost 2 bases and 5 bases, there was a span of 14 bases. Germline values: CDR1 SGHNT, CDR2 YYREEE (reference sequence). CDR3 nucleotide sequence: TGTGCCAGCAGCTTTTCAGGGGTTGGGAATAATTCACCCCTCCACTTT. Protein sequence: CASSFSGVGNNSPLHF.

This clonotype came up many times. The rearrangement joins TRBV7-2 to TRBJ2-2; 8 bases map to TRBD2. Per germline, CDR1 SGHTA and CDR2 FQGNSA. This CDR3 region has 18 residues. V shed 5 bases, J shed 2 bases, and the junction held 13 bases outside the gene matches. The DNA of the CDR3 is TGTGCCAGCAGCCCTCTTAGCGGGGCCGTACCTAACACCGGGGAGCTGTTTTTT. Protein: CASSPLSGAVPNTGELFF.

This clonotype was seen many times. This chain links TRBV7-2 with TRBJ2-1, with TRBD1 matching 8 bases. V was pared by 1 base and J by 12 bases, with 14 bases of the junction left unmatched. Germline values: CDR1 SGHTA, CDR2 FQGNSA. This CDR3 has 16 residues. CDR3 protein: CASSLDGTGVGGGQFF. CDR3 coding DNA: TGTGCCAGCAGCTTAGACGGGACAGGTGTTGGAGGAGGGCAGTTCTTC.

This clonotype has more than one count but fewer than ten. A much larger clone lies one base from this, so it may be a read error. CDR3 region: CASSLGGNTEAFF. Here the CDR3 DNA reads TGCGCCAGCAGCCTAGGCGGAAACACTGAAGCTTTCTTT. The chain links TRBV5-1 to TRBJ1-1; no clear D gene. This CDR3 is 13 amino acids long. V lost 4 bases and J lost 2, with 9 bases in between. Per the germline V gene, CDR1 is SGHRS and CDR2 is YFSETQ.

This clonotype appeared many times. The V gene is TRBV5-6, the J gene TRBJ2-4; maybe TRBD2 (5 bases). This CDR3 comprises 16 residues. Per the germline V gene, CDR1 is SGHDT and CDR2 is YYEEEE. Trimming took 5 bases from V and 0 from J, leaving 15 bases between them. For the CDR3, the DNA is TGTGCCAGCAGGCGCAGAGCGGAACTAGCCAAAAACATTCAGTACTTC. Translated: CASRRRAELAKNIQYF.

This clonotype came up many times. J is TRBJ2-1 and V is TRBV28; 11 positions match TRBD2. This CDR3 comprises 16 residues. J was trimmed by 6 bases and V by 6 bases; bases with no gene match: 10. Germline lookup yields CDR1 MDHEN and CDR2 SYDVKM. CDR3: CASSVLLAGAGNEQFF. The CDR3 DNA follows: TGTGCCAGCAGCGTTTTACTAGCGGGAGCGGGCAATGAGCAGTTCTTC.

The rearrangement uses TRBV3-1 and TRBJ2-7; TRBD2 aligns across 8 bases. V lost 1 base, J lost 1 base, and 3 bases stayed unmatched. CDR3 length: 15 amino acids. Germline CDR1 is LGHDT and CDR2 is YNNKEL (reference sequence). CDR3 DNA: TGTGCCAGCAGCCAAGGGATAGCGGGGTCCTACGAGCAGTACTTC. Protein: CASSQGIAGSYEQYF.

This clonotype was observed at least ten times. The chain recombines TRBV3-1 with TRBJ1-5, with TRBD1 as a possible D gene (6 bases). The V and J ends lost 1 base and 2 bases respectively, with 15 bases between them. Germline V gene lookup returns CDR1 LGHDT and CDR2 YNNKEL (reference sequence). This CDR3 is 17 amino acids long. The CDR3, as DNA: TGTGCCAGCAGCCAAGGCATACTACAGGGCCGCAATCAGCCCCAGCATTTT. Protein sequence: CASSQGILQGRNQPQHF.

This clonotype was found many times. The V gene is TRBV5-1, the J gene TRBJ1-1; D not resolved. The CDR3 has 16 amino acids. Trimming cost V 4 bases and J 0 bases, with 16 bases left between them. Germline CDR1 is SGHRS and CDR2 is YFSETQ. CDR3 in amino acids: CASSLGAYAMNTEAFF. The CDR3 DNA reads TGCGCCAGCAGCCTAGGAGCTTACGCCATGAACACTGAAGCTTTCTTT.

The rearrangement uses TRBV7-1 and TRBJ2-2; 13 bases agree with TRBD2. TRBV7-1 is classed as an ORF, of uncertain function. The CDR3 runs 15 residues. J lost 5 bases, V lost 6 bases, and 3 bases had no gene match. Here the CDR3 DNA reads TGTGCCAGCAGATCGGGACTAGCGGGAACCGGGGAGCTGTTTTTT. Its translation: CASRSGLAGTGELFF.

This clonotype was seen ten or more times. V usage is TRBV6-1 and J usage is TRBJ2-7, with 7 bases aligning to TRBD2. After removal of 3 bases from V and 0 bases from J, the junction contained 5 bases not matched to a gene. The germline V gene encodes CDR1 MNHNS and CDR2 SASEGT. The CDR3 has 15 residues. CDR3 protein: CASSEIRLASYEQYF. The CDR3 coding sequence is TGTGCCAGCAGTGAGATTCGACTAGCCTCCTACGAGCAGTACTTC.

This clonotype was observed at least ten times. V gene TRBV9 combines with J gene TRBJ1-2; the D gene is possibly TRBD1 (5 bases). This CDR3 has 13 residues. Germline V lookup: CDR1 SGDLS, CDR2 YYNGEE. Trimming removed 5 bases at V and 2 bases at J, with 10 bases between. The DNA of the CDR3 is TGTGCCAGCAGTGACGGACACAACTATGGCTACACCTTC. This translates into CASSDGHNYGYTF.

As for this clonotype: A much larger clone is a single base away; this may be a read error. J is TRBJ2-6 and V is TRBV7-8; D tentatively reads TRBD1 or TRBD2 (5 bases each). CDR3 size: 13 residues. Looked up from germline, CDR1 is SGHVS and CDR2 is FQNEAQ. This CDR3 is CASSGDGANVLAF. CDR3 DNA sequence: TGTGCCAGTTCCGGGGACGGGGCCAACGTCCTGGCTTTC.